The clone carrying this TCR beta chain was recorded many times. Its antigen is currently unknown. This sample was taken from a study of neurological immune-mediated disorders. The study, taken as a whole, reports: No CDR3 amino acid sequences recurred among expanded clones across subjects, suggesting private repertoires in all groups. While HTLV-1-associated myelopathy showed the greatest TCR clonal expansion, multiple sclerosis showed the least, falling below healthy controls.

Germline loops: CDR1 DFQATT, CDR2 SNEGSKA (reference sequence). V lost 3 bases to trimming and J lost 7 bases, with 16 bases between them. This CDR3 region has 13 residues. 5'RACE with 10-nucleotide random UMIs generated the cDNA. TCRdb independently ran MiXCR on the 5' RACE reads; one entry per CDR3 protein. The sample has tens of thousands of distinct CDR3 sequences, around 5.2% seen once. This chain joins TRBV20-1 and TRBJ2-7; D gene ambiguous. The specimen was PBMCs. This receptor was identified in a young man with multiple sclerosis. This chain's CDR3 is CSARPGPLGEQYF. The CDR3, as DNA: TGCAGTGCTAGGCCGGGTCCCCTCGGTGAGCAGTACTTC.